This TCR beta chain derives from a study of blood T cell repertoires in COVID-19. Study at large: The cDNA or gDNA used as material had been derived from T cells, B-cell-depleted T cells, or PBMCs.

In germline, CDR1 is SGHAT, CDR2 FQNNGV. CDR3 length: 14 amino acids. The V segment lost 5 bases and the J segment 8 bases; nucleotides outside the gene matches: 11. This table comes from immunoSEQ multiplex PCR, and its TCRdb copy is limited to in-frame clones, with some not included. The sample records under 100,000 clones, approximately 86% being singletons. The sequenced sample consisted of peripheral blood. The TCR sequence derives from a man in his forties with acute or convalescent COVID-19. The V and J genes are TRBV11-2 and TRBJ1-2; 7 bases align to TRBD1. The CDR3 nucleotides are TGTGCCAGCAGCCCGGGACAGAGGGTGGGGGGCTACACCTTC. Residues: CASSPGQRVGGYTF.